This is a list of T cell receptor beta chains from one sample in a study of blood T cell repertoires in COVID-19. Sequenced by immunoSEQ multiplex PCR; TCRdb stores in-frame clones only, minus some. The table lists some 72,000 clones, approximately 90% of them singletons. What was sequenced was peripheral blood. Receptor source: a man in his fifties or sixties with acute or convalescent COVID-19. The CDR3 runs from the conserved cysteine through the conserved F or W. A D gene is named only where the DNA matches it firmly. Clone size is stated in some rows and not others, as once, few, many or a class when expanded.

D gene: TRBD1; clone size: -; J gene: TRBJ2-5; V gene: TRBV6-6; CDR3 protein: CASGQGAQYF; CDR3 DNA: TGTGCCAGCGGGCAGGGGGCCCAGTACTTC
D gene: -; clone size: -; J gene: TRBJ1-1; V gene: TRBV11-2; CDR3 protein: CASSQMGGTEAFF; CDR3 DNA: TGTGCCAGCAGCCAGATGGGGGGCACTGAAGCTTTCTTT
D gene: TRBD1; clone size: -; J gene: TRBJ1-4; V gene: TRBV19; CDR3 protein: CASSIAPGQTEKLFF; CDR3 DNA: TGTGCCAGTAGTATAGCCCCGGGACAGACTGAAAAACTGTTTTTT
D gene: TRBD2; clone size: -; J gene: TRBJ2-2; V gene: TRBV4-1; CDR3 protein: CASSPSGPNTGELFF; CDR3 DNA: TGCGCCAGCAGCCCTAGCGGACCGAACACCGGGGAGCTGTTTTTT
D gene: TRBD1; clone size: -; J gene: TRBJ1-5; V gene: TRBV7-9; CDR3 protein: CASSIGQGNQPQHF; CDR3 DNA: TGTGCCAGCAGTATCGGACAGGGCAATCAGCCCCAGCATTTT
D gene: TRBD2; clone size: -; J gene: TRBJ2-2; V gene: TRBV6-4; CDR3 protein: CASSGTSGGVNTGELFF; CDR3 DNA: TGTGCCAGCAGCGGGACTAGCGGGGGAGTAAACACCGGGGAGCTGTTTTTT
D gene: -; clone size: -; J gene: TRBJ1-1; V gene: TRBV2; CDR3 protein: CASRISTGEAFF; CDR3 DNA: TGTGCCAGCAGGATCTCGACAGGCGAAGCTTTCTTT
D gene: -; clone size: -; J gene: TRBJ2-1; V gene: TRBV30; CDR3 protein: CAWKRVAYNEQFF; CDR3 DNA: TGTGCCTGGAAGAGGGTCGCCTACAATGAGCAGTTCTTC
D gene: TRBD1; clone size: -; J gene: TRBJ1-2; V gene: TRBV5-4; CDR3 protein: CASSRVGQNYGYTF; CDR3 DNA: TGTGCCAGCAGCCGGGTGGGACAGAACTATGGCTACACCTTC
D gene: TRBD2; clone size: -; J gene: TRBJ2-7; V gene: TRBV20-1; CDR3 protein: CSASKAGGPYEQYF; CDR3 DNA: TGCAGTGCTAGTAAAGCGGGAGGTCCCTACGAGCAGTACTTC
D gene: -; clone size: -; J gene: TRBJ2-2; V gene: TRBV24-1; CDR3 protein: CATSDLSGFGSTGELFF; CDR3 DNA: TGTGCCACCAGTGATTTGTCCGGGTTCGGTTCCACCGGGGAGCTGTTTTTT
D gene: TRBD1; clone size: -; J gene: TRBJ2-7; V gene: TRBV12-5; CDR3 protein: CASGLTGGYEQYF; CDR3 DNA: TGTGCTAGTGGTTTGACAGGGGGCTACGAGCAGTACTTC
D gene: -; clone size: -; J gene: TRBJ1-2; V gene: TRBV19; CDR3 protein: CASRRHGNYGYTF; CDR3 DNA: TGTGCCAGTAGGAGACATGGGAACTATGGCTACACCTTC
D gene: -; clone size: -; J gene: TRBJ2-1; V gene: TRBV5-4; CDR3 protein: CASSLSVSGVNEQFF; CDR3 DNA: TGTGCCAGCAGCTTGTCGGTGTCCGGGGTTAATGAGCAGTTCTTC
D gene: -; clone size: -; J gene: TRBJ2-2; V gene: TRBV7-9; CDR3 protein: CASSQWATGELFF; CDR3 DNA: TGTGCCAGCAGCCAGTGGGCCACCGGGGAGCTGTTTTTT
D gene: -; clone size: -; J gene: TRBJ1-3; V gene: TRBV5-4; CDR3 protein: CASSLAPFAGHSGNTIYF; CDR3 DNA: TGTGCCAGCAGCTTGGCTCCTTTCGCAGGCCACTCTGGAAACACCATATATTTT
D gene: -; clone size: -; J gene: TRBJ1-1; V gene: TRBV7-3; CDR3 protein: CASSQDIYTEAFF; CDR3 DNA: TGTGCCAGCAGCCAAGACATTTACACTGAAGCTTTCTTT
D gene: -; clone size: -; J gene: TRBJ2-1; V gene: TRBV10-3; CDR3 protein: CAISEGGGPYNEQFF; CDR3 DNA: TGTGCCATCAGTGAGGGCGGGGGCCCCTACAATGAGCAGTTCTTC
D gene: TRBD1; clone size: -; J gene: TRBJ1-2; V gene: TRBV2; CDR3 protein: CASSWTGGDGYTF; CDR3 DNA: TGTGCCAGCAGTTGGACAGGGGGCGATGGCTACACCTTC
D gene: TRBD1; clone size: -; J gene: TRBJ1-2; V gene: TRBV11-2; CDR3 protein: CASSPRQGYGYTF; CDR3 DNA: TGTGCCAGCAGCCCCCGACAGGGGTATGGCTACACCTTC
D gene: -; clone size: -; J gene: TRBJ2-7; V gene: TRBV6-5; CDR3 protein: CANNGHPREQYF; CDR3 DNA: TGTGCCAACAACGGACACCCGCGTGAGCAGTACTTC
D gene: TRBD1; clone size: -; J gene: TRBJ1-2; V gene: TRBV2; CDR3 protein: CASIGFGRGTYGYTF; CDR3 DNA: TGTGCCAGCATCGGATTCGGCAGGGGGACCTATGGCTACACCTTC
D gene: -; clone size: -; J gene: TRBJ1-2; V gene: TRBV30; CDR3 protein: CACLQGNTNYGYTF; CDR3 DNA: TGTGCCTGTTTGCAGGGAAATACTAACTATGGCTACACCTTC
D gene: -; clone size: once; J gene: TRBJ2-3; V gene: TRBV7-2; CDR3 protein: CASSLLGEGTDTQYF; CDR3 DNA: TGTGCCAGCAGCTTACTCGGAGAGGGCACAGATACGCAGTATTTT
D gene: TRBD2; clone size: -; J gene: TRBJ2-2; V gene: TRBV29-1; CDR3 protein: CSAGTSGNTGELFF; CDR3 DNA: TGCAGCGCGGGGACTAGCGGCAACACCGGGGAGCTGTTTTTT
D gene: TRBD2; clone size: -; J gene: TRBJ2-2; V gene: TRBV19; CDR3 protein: CASSSIAGVGELFF; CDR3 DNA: TGTGCCAGTAGTAGCATAGCGGGAGTGGGGGAGCTGTTTTTT
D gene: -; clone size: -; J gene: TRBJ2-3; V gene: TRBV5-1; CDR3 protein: CASSLVGAETDTQYF; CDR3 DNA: TGCGCCAGCAGCTTGGTAGGGGCGGAAACAGATACGCAGTATTTT
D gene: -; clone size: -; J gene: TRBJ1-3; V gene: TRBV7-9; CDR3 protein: CASSLVAGNTIYF; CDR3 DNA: TGTGCCAGCAGCTTAGTGGCAGGAAACACCATATATTTT
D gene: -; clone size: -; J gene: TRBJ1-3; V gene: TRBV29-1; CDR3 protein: CSVERGNTIYF; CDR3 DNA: TGCAGCGTTGAGCGGGGAAACACCATATATTTT
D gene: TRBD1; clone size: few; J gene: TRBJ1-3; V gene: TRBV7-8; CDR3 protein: CASSIFGTGGPSGNTIYF; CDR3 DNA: TGTGCCAGCAGCATCTTCGGGACAGGGGGCCCCTCTGGAAACACCATATATTTT
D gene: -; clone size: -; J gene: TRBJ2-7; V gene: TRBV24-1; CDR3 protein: CATSPRATSYEQYF; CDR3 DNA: TGTGCCACCAGTCCGAGGGCCACCTCCTACGAGCAGTACTTC
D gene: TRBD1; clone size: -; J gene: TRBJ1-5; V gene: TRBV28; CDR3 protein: CASRETGNGNQPQHF; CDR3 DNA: TGTGCCAGCAGGGAGACAGGGAATGGCAATCAGCCCCAGCATTTT
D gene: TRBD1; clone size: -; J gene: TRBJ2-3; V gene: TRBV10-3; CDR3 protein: CAISEGPRDRGDTQYF; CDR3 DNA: TGTGCCATCAGTGAGGGCCCCCGGGACAGGGGAGATACGCAGTATTTT
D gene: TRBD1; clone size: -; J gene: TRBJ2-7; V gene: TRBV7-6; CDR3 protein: CASSLRQGVFYEQYF; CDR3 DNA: TGTGCCAGCAGCTTACGACAGGGGGTGTTCTACGAGCAGTACTTC
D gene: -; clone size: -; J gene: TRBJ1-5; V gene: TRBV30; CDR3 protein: CAWSRSVTQPQHF; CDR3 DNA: TGTGCCTGGAGTAGGAGTGTGACTCAGCCCCAGCATTTT
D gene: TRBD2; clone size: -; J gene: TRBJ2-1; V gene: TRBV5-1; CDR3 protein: CASSLATSGSIYNEQFF; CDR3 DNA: TGCGCCAGCAGCTTGGCGACTAGCGGGAGTATATACAATGAGCAGTTCTTC
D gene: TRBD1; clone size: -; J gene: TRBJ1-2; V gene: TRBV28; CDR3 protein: CASRSPGGYGYTF; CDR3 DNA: TGTGCCAGCAGATCCCCAGGGGGCTATGGCTACACCTTC
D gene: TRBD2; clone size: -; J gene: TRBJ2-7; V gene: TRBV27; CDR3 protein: CASSLSGGSNEQYF; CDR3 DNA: TGTGCCAGCAGTTTATCGGGGGGGAGCAACGAGCAGTACTTC
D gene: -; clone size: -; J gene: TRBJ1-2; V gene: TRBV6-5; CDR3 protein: CASSREFGEVYGYTF; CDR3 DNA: TGTGCCAGCAGCCGGGAGTTTGGGGAAGTTTATGGCTACACCTTC
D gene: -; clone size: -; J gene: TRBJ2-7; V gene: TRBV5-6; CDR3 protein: CASSLGTSLEQYF; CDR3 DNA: TGTGCCAGCAGCTTGGGAACTTCCCTAGAGCAGTACTTC
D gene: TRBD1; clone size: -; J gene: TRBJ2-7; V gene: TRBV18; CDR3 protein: CASSPGDSSYEQYF; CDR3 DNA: TGTGCCAGCTCACCTGGGGACAGCTCCTACGAGCAGTACTTC
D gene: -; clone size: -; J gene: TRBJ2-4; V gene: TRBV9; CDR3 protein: CASSVGGLENIQYF; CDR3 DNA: TGTGCCAGCAGCGTAGGGGGCTTGGAAAACATTCAGTACTTC
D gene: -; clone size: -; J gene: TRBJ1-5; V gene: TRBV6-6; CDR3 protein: CASSPNPRPQHF; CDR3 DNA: TGTGCCAGCAGTCCGAATCCTAGGCCCCAGCATTTT
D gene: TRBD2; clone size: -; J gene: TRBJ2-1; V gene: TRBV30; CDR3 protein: CASNKKGLAHEQFF; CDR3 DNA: TGTGCCTCTAATAAGAAGGGACTAGCCCATGAGCAGTTCTTC
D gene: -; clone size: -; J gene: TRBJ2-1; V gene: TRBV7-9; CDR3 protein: CASSLAALTYNEQFF; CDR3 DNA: TGTGCCAGCAGCTTGGCGGCGTTAACCTACAATGAGCAGTTCTTC
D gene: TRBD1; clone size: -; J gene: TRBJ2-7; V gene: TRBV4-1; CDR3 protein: CASSQSGQGYEQYF; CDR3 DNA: TGCGCCAGCAGCCAATCTGGACAGGGTTACGAGCAGTACTTC
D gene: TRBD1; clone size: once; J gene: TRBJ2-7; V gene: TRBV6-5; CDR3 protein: CASSRDRVPTYEQYF; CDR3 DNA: TGTGCCAGCAGCCGCGACAGGGTCCCGACCTACGAGCAGTACTTC
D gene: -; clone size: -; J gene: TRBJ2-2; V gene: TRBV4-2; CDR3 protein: CASSQLTANTGELFF; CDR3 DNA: TGTGCCAGCAGTCAACTGACAGCGAACACCGGGGAGCTGTTTTTT
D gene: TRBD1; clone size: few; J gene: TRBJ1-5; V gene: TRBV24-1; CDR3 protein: CATSDSGQGYNQPQHF; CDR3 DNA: TGTGCCACCAGTGACTCCGGACAGGGCTACAATCAGCCCCAGCATTTT
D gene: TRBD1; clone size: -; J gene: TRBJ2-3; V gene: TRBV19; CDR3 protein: CASTQGAGPSTDTQYF; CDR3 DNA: TGTGCCAGTACCCAGGGGGCAGGGCCTAGCACAGATACGCAGTATTTT
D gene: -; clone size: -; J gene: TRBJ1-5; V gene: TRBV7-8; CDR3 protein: CASSLTLNSNQPQHF; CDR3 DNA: TGTGCCAGCAGCTTGACTCTAAATAGCAATCAGCCCCAGCATTTT
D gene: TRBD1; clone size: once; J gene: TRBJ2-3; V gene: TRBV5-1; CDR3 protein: CASSLGAVGTGQYTQYF; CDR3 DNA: TGCGCCAGCAGCTTGGGGGCTGTCGGGACGGGACAGTATACGCAGTATTTT
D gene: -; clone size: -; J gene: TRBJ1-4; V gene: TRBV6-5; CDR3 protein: CASRSQEGGKLFF; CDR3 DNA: TGTGCCAGCAGATCACAGGAGGGTGGGAAACTGTTTTTT
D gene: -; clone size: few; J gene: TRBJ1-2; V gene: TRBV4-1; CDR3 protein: CASSLTRGDYGYTF; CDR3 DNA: TGCGCCAGCAGCCTAACTCGGGGGGACTATGGCTACACCTTC
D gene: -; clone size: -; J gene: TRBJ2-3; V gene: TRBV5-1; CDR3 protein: CASSVPGGGGDTQYF; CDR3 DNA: TGCGCCAGCAGCGTTCCCGGGGGTGGTGGAGATACGCAGTATTTT